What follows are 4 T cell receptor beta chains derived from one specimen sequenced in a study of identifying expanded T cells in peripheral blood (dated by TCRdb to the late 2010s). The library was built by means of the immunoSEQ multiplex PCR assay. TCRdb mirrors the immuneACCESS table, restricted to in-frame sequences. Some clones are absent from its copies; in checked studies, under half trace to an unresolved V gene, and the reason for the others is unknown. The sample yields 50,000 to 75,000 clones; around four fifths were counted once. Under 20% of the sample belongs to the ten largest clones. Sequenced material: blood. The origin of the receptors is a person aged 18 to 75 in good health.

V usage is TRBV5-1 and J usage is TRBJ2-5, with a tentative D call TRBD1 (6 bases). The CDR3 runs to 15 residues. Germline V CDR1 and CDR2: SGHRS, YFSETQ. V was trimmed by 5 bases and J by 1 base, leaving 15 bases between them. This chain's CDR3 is CASRWGVGAQETQYF. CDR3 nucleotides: TGCGCCAGCAGATGGGGCGTGGGGGCCCAAGAGACCCAGTACTTC.

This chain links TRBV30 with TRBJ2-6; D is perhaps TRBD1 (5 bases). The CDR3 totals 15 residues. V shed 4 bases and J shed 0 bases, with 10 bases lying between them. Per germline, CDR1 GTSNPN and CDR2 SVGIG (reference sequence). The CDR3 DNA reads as TGTGCCTGGAAGGGGCAACTCTCTGGGGCCAACGTCCTGACTTTC. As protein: CAWKGQLSGANVLTF.

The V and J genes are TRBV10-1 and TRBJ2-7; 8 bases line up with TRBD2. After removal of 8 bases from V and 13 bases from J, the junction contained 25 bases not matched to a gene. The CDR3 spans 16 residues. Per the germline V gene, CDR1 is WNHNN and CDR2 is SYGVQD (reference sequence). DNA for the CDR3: TGCGCCAGCGACATAACAGGGCGGCCAAGCGGGAGAAGGGGATACTTC. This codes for CASDITGRPSGRRGYF.

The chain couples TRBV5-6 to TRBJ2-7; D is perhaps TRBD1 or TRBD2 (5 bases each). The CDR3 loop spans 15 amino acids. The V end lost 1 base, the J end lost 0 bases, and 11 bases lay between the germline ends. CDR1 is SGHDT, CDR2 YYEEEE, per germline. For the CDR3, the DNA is TGTGCCAGCAGCTTGCGAGGGGCTAACTCCTACGAGCAGTACTTC. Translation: CASSLRGANSYEQYF.